This record covers a single T cell receptor (beta chain). This clone occurred once. Its antigen is unknown. Base-call qualities are not available, and no considerably larger clone is one nucleotide away. This entry comes from a study of OX40 agonist ivuxolimab in advanced cancers. For the wider study: Ivuxolimab was a fully human IgG2 agonistic monoclonal antibody targeting the costimulatory receptor OX40 (CD134). Partial responses occurred in three dose-escalation patients: two with cutaneous melanoma and one with hepatocellular carcinoma. Peripheral TCRbeta sequencing was intended to test whether TCR sequence diversity was altered and clonal T-cell expansion was caused by ivuxolimab. Intravenous ivuxolimab was administered to patients every 2 weeks at six dose levels: 0.01, 0.1, 0.3, 1.5, 3 and 10 mg/kg. The dose-escalation cohort was 82.7% male with a mean age of around 64 years, ranging from roughly 20 to 85. Of the 50 or so patients in dose escalation, 19 had hepatocellular carcinoma, around 15 had melanoma, 9 had renal cell carcinoma and 9 had head and neck cancer. Prior anti-PD-1, anti-PD-L1 or anti-CTLA-4 therapy was permitted, and approximately 40% of dose-escalation patients had received checkpoint inhibitors. The monotherapy dose-escalation portion (N of about 57 patients) of the phase I ivuxolimab trial is reported in the paper. Broader findings and caveats from the paper: Antigen specificity was not determined for the clonally expanded peripheral T cells. Low levels of normalized T-cell clonal expansion were also seen in some patients who did not respond. In the 0.1-3.0 mg/kg groups, partial responders were among the patients with the lowest normalized peripheral clonal expansion, particularly in CD8+ T cells. After ivuxolimab, more expanded clones were found on average in CD8+ T cells than in CD4+ T cells. At doses of 0.1 to 3.0 mg/kg, clonal expansion of both CD4+ and CD8+ T cells in blood was seen between baseline and week 6.

Genomic DNA was extracted from sorted cells for sequencing of the TCRbeta CDR3 region. The immunoSEQ Assay was used for sequencing of TCRbeta CDR3 regions. Drawn from immuneACCESS, this table holds only the in-frame rearrangements with V and J called that TCRdb kept. Clones are partly lost; checked studies trace under half to an unresolved V gene and leave the rest unexplained. The sample table lists about 78,000 clones, 92% of them with a count of one. In total, the top ten clones hold approximately 3% of the sample. Patients with autoimmune disease history or receiving systemic immunosuppression were excluded from the trial. In every dose cohort, peripheral blood was drawn for TCR sequencing at baseline, cycle 4 day 1, and cycle 7 day 1. Samples came from an open-label, multicenter, first-in-human phase I dose-escalation trial of ivuxolimab. The trial enrolled adults with locally advanced or metastatic head and neck squamous cell, hepatocellular, melanoma or renal cell carcinoma. Before TCR sequencing, CD4+ and CD8+ T cells were separately sorted from peripheral blood.

Sequenced material: CD4+ or CD8+ T cells sorted from blood, taken in a trial of the OX40 agonist ivuxolimab. This receptor was obtained from an adult with an advanced solid tumor such as melanoma, head and neck, liver or kidney cancer.

The nucleotide sequence reads TGTGCCAGCAGCCAGGGGGTAATGGGATACAATGAGCAGTTCTTC. It translates as CASSQGVMGYNEQFF. The chain employs TRBV16 and TRBJ2-1; the D gene is tentatively TRBD1 or TRBD2, each matching 5 bases. From the cysteine through the phenylalanine, the CDR3 covers 15 amino acids. This entry keeps only the CDR3 DNA: 45 bases, framed from base 1. CDR1 is given as KGHSY and CDR2 as FQNENV, both from the germline V gene. Cut back by 3 bases and 4 bases, the V and J ends lie 13 bases apart.